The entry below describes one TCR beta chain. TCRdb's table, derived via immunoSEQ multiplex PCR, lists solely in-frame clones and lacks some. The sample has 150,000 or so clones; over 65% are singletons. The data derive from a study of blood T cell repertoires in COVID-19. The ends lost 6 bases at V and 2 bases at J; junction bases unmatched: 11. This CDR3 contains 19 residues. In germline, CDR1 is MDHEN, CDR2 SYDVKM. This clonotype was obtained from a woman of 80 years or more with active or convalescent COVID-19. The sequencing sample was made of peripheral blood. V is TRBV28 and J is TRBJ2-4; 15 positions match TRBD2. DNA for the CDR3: TGTGCCAGCAGGGGACCAGGGACTAGCGGGGGGAGGTCCAAAAACATTCAGTACTTC. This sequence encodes CASRGPGTSGGRSKNIQYF.